Listed here is a single T cell receptor beta chain. This entry comes from a study of T cell responses to AZD1222 COVID-19 vaccine. Losses at the gene ends were 2 bases for V and 10 bases for J; bases not matched to a gene: 12. CDR3 length equals 16 residues. CDR1 and CDR2 from the germline V gene are WSHSY and SAAADI. This table comes from immunoSEQ multiplex PCR, and its TCRdb copy is limited to in-frame clones, with some not included. Of fewer than 130,000 clones listed, roughly nine tenths are singletons. This TCR was recovered from an adult in good health. The chain recombines TRBV10-2 with TRBJ1-1; 11 bases are shared with TRBD1. The source material was peripheral blood, sampled on day 0 of AZD1222 vaccination. CDR3 coding DNA: TGCGCCAGCAGTGAGCCGACCGGGACAGGGGGATTTGCAGCTTTCTTT. Translated: CASSEPTGTGGFAAFF.